What follows describes a single T cell receptor (beta chain). Germline assignment: CDR1 SGHRS and CDR2 YFSETQ. Trimming cost V 4 bases and J 2 bases, with 13 bases left between them. CDR3 length: 14 amino acids. These data come from a study of identical twins. Template switching created a universal primer site, and the cDNA included unique molecular identifiers. TCRdb used MiXCR to reprocess the 5' RACE reads, holding one entry per CDR3 protein. In the table there are about 660,000 distinct CDR3 sequences, more than 6.5% of which are singletons. The same data also went into a second study, on yellow fever vaccine responses in identical twins.

This clonotype was sampled from a woman between 18 and 30 years old in good health. Sequenced material: PBMCs. The V and J genes are TRBV5-1 and TRBJ2-7, with D perhaps matching TRBD1 (6 bases). In nucleotides, the CDR3 is TGCGCCAGCAGCCTAAACGGGGACACCTACGAGCAGTACTTC. Its protein product is CASSLNGDTYEQYF. Based on the CDR3 plus reference TRBV5-1 and TRBJ2-7, the full variable domain is KAGVTQTPRYLIKTRGQQVTLSCSPISGHRSVSWYQQTPGQGLQFLFEYFSETQRNKGNFPGRFSGRQFSNSRSEMNVSTLELGDSALYLCASSLNGDTYEQYFGPGTRLTVT.